Included here is one T cell receptor (beta chain) sequence, with context. Its antigen is unknown. The data were produced by immunoSEQ multiplex PCR, yet TCRdb's version contains in-frame clones alone and is incomplete. The table includes a few hundred thousand clones, about nine tenths detected once. This entry is derived from a study of cytomegalovirus exposure and HLA in healthy donors. The study, taken as a whole, reports: Listed as cytomegalovirus-associated were over 150 TCR beta chains.

The V end lost 0 bases, the J end lost 1 base, and 6 bases lay between the germline ends. Germline CDR1 is SEHNR and CDR2 is FQNEAQ (reference sequence). CDR3 length: 14 amino acids. This clonotype was obtained from a woman aged 18-29 years in good health and CMV-seronegative. The chain links TRBV7-9 to TRBJ1-1; D unresolved. What was sequenced was PBMCs. For the CDR3, the DNA is TGTGCCAGCAGCTTAGCTTTCGGGAACACTGAAGCTTTCTTT. Translation: CASSLAFGNTEAFF.